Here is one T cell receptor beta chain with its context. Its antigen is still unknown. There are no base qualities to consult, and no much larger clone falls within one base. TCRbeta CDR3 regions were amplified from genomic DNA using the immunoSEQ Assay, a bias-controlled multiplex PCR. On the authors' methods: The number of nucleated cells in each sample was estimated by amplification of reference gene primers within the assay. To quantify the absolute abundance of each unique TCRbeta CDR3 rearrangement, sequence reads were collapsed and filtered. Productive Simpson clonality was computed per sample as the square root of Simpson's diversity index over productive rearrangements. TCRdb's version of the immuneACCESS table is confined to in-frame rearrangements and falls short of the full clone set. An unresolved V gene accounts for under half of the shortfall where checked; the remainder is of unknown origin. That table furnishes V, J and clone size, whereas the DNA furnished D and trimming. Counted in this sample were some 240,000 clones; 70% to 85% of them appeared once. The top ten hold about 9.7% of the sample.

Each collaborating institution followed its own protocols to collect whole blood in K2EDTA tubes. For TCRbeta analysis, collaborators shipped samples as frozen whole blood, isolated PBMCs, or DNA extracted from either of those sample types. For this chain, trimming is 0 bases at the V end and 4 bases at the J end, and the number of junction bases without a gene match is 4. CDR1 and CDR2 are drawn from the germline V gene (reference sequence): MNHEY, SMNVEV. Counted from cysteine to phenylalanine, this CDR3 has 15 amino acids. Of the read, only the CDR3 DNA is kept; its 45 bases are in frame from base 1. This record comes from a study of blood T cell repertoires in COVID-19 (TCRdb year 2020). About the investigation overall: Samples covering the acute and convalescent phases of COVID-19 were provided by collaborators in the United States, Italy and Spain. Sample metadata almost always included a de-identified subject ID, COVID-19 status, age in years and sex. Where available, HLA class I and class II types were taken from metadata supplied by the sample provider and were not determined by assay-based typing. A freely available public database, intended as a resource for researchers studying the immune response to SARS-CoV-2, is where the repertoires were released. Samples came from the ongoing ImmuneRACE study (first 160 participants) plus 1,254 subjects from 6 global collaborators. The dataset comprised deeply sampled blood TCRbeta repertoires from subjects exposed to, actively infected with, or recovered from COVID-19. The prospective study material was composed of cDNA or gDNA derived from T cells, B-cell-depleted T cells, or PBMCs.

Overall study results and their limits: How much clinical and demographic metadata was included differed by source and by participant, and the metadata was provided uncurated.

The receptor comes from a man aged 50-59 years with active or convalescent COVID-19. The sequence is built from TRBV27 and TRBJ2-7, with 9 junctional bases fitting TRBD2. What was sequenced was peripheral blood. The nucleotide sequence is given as TGTGCCAGCAGTTTATCGACGACTAGCGGATACGAGCAGTACTTC. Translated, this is CASSLSTTSGYEQYF.